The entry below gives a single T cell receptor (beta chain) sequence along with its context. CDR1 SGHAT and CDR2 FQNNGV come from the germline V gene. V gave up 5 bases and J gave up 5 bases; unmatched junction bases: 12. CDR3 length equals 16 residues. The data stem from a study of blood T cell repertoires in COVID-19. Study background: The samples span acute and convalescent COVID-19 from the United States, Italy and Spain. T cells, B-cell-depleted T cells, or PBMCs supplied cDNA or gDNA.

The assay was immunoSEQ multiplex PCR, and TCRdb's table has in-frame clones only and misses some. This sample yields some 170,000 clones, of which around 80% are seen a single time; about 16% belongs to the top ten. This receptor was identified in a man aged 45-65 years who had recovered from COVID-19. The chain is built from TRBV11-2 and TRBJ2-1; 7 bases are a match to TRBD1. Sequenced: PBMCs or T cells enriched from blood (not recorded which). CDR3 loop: CASSPKQGVPNNEQFF. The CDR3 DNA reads TGTGCCAGCAGCCCTAAGCAGGGGGTCCCCAACAATGAGCAGTTCTTC. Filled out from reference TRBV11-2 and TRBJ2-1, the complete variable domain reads EAGVAQSPRYKIIEKRQSVAFWCNPISGHATLYWYQQILGQGPKLLIQFQNNGVVDDSQLPKDRFSAERLKGVDSTLKIQPAKLEDSAVYLCASSPKQGVPNNEQFFGPGTRLTVL.